These 15 T cell receptor beta chains share one sample of origin, sequenced in a study of T cell changes during pregnancy in multiple sclerosis. Profiled with immunoSEQ multiplex PCR; TCRdb holds only in-frame clones, not every one. The table shows about 23,000 clones, with approximately 90% occurring only once. This specimen consisted of CD8+ T cells from peripheral blood mononuclear cells, obtained in the first trimester of pregnancy. The source is a female donor with multiple sclerosis, enrolled in a pregnancy study.

J is TRBJ2-3 and V is TRBV7-6, with TRBD2 matching 10 bases. V trimming: 5 bases; J trimming: 2 bases; junction bases outside the gene matches: 7. The CDR3 extends over 16 amino acids. Germline V gene lookup returns CDR1 SGHVS and CDR2 FNYEAQ. CDR3 DNA sequence: TGTGCCAGCAGCCCGCTAGCGGGGGAGGACACAGATACGCAGTATTTT. The encoded protein is CASSPLAGEDTDTQYF.

J is TRBJ1-5 and V is TRBV28; TRBD1 aligns across 9 bases. This CDR3 is built from 19 residues. The J segment lost 1 base and the V segment lost 6 bases, leaving 16 bases of the junction unmatched. Germline assignment: CDR1 MDHEN and CDR2 SYDVKM. The CDR3 protein is CASSPEKLTGGRSNQPQHF. CDR3 nucleotides: TGTGCCAGCAGCCCTGAAAAGTTAACAGGGGGCAGGAGCAATCAGCCCCAGCATTTT.

The rearrangement links TRBV4-1 to TRBJ1-2; D unresolved. This CDR3 comprises 13 residues. Looked up from germline, CDR1 is MGHRA and CDR2 is YSYEKL. The V gene lost 3 bases and the J gene lost 4 bases, with 9 bases spanning the gap. The CDR3 loop reads CASSHGGSYGYTF. The CDR3 region has the DNA TGCGCCAGCAGCCACGGCGGATCCTATGGCTACACCTTC.

The rearrangement joins TRBV7-3 to TRBJ2-2, with 7 bases lining up with TRBD1. The V gene's germline CDR1 is SGHTA and CDR2 FQGTGA. The CDR3 consists of 16 residues. With 4 bases clipped from V and 2 bases from J, the junction kept 7 bases outside the gene matches. The CDR3 DNA reads as TGTGCCAGCAGCTCCGACAGGGCGGGTAACACCGGGGAGCTGTTTTTT. It yields the protein CASSSDRAGNTGELFF.

CDR3: CASSFSGTENNEQFF. The CDR3, as DNA: TGCGCCAGCAGCTTTTCCGGGACAGAAAACAATGAGCAGTTCTTC. The V gene is TRBV5-1, the J gene TRBJ2-1; 7 bases align to TRBD1. Trimming took 2 bases from V and 5 from J; bases not matched to a gene: 7. In germline, CDR1 is SGHRS, CDR2 YFSETQ. The CDR3 contains 15 residues. The full variable domain, in which reference TRBV5-1 and TRBJ2-1 provide the parts outside the CDR3, is KAGVTQTPRYLIKTRGQQVTLSCSPISGHRSVSWYQQTPGQGLQFLFEYFSETQRNKGNFPGRFSGRQFSNSRSEMNVSTLELGDSALYLCASSFSGTENNEQFFGPGTRLTVL.

The chain couples TRBV6-4 to TRBJ2-1; 9 nucleotides line up with TRBD2. The CDR3 spans 15 residues. With V trimmed by 0 bases and J by 5 bases, 2 bases remained unmatched. In germline, CDR1 is MRHNA, CDR2 SNTAGT. The CDR3 sequence is CASSDSTSGDNEQFF. The CDR3 DNA reads as TGTGCCAGCAGTGACTCGACTAGCGGAGACAATGAGCAGTTCTTC.

There are a few counts of this clone. The chain links TRBV9 to TRBJ1-1; maybe TRBD1 (5 bases). The V end lost 4 bases, the J end lost 5 bases, and 18 bases lay between the germline ends. The CDR3 runs to 15 residues. Germline V gives CDR1 SGDLS, CDR2 YYNGEE. In nucleotides, the CDR3 is TGTGCCAGCAGCCCTGTAATCATCGGGGGAACTGAAGCTTTCTTT. Translated: CASSPVIIGGTEAFF.

A note on this clone: The same CDR3 arises from other DNA sequences in this sample as well. This chain links TRBV29-1 with TRBJ2-2; no firm D call. Germline CDR1 and CDR2: SQVTM and ANQGSEA. Trimming left V 1 base short and J 0 bases short, with 3 bases between. CDR3 length: 13 residues. In DNA form, the CDR3 reads TGCAGCGTTGAAGCGGCGAACACCGGGGAGCTGTTTTTT. Translation gives CSVEAANTGELFF.

This rearrangement joins TRBV7-2 to TRBJ2-1, with D hard to call. In germline, CDR1 is SGHTA, CDR2 FQGNSA. The CDR3 is 13 residues long. Trimming pared 5 bases from V and 1 base from J, leaving 6 bases between. The DNA for the CDR3 is TGTGCCAGCAGCCTCACTTCCTACAATGAGCAGTTCTTC. Translation gives CASSLTSYNEQFF.

This chain connects TRBV4-3 to TRBJ2-7; 8 nucleotides match TRBD1. The CDR3 is 15 amino acids. The germline CDR1 and CDR2 sequences are LGHNA and YSLEER. V lost 2 bases and J lost 7; bases outside the gene matches: 10. CDR3 DNA: TGCGCCAGCAGCCAAACTGGGACAGGTACTTGGGAGCAGTACTTC. This sequence encodes CASSQTGTGTWEQYF.

The chain uses TRBV10-3 and TRBJ1-5; D not certain. Trimming cost V 2 bases and J 8 bases, with 16 bases left between them. CDR3 length: 15 residues. Germline CDR1 reads ENHRY; CDR2 reads SYGVKD. The CDR3 spells CAISERQKSGEPQHF. CDR3 DNA: TGTGCCATCAGTGAGCGGCAGAAGAGCGGGGAGCCCCAGCATTTT.

CDR3 sequence (DNA): TGTGCCATCAGTGACCCCGGGACAGAAGGCTCTGGGGCCAACGTCCTGACTTTC. Translated, it gives CAISDPGTEGSGANVLTF. The chain uses TRBV10-3 and TRBJ2-6; 7 bases match TRBD1. The germline V gene has CDR1 ENHRY and CDR2 SYGVKD. Trimming at V came to 3 bases and at J to 0 bases, leaving 8 bases not matched to a gene. The CDR3 is 18 amino acids.

The genes are TRBV7-9 and TRBJ1-1; 8 bases line up with TRBD1. CDR1 and CDR2 from the germline V gene are SEHNR and FQNEAQ (reference sequence). Trimming at V came to 4 bases and at J to 4 bases, leaving 11 bases not matched to a gene. This CDR3 comprises 16 residues. The CDR3 region has the DNA TGTGCCAGCAGCTCCGGGACAGGATATGGTGGCACTGAAGCTTTCTTT. Translated: CASSSGTGYGGTEAFF.

The gene calls are TRBV13 and TRBJ2-1, with 7 positions matching TRBD2. The CDR3 contains 15 residues. Per germline, CDR1 PRHDT and CDR2 FYEKMQ (reference sequence). The V segment lost 4 bases and the J segment 4 bases; nucleotides outside the gene matches: 7. The CDR3 sequence is CASSSLAEPYNEQFF. For the CDR3, the DNA is TGTGCCAGCAGCTCCCTAGCGGAGCCGTACAATGAGCAGTTCTTC.

In DNA, the CDR3 is TGTGCCAGCAGCTCGGGACTAGCTGGCACAGATACGCAGTATTTT. Protein product: CASSSGLAGTDTQYF. The V and J genes are TRBV11-2 and TRBJ2-3; 9 nucleotides line up with TRBD2. The trim removed 4 bases at V and 1 base at J, leaving 3 bases unmatched. CDR3 size: 15 residues. In germline, CDR1 is SGHAT, CDR2 FQNNGV.